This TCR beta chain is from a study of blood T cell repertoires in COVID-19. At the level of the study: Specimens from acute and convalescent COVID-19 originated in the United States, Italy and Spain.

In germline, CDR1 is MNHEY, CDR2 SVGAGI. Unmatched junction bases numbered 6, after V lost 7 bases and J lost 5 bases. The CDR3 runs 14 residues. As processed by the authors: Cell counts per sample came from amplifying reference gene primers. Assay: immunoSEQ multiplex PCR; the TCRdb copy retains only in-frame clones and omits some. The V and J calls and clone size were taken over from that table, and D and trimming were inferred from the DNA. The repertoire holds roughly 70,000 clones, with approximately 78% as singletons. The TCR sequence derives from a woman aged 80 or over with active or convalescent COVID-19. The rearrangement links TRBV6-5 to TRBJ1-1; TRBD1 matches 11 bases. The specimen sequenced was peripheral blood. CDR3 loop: CASTTGQGETEAFF. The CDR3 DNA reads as TGTGCCAGCACTACGGGACAGGGGGAAACTGAAGCTTTCTTT.